Reported below is one T cell receptor beta chain. The antigen remains unidentified. V dropped 8 bases and J dropped 9 bases, with 14 bases sitting between them. Germline CDR1 is MDHEN and CDR2 is SYDVKM. The CDR3 sequence is 11 residues long. These data originate in a study of cytotoxic CD8 clonotypes in ibrutinib-treated CLL. Study-wide background: Samples yielded averages of approximately 260,000 productive templates and tens of thousands of productive rearrangements.

The data were produced by immunoSEQ multiplex PCR, yet TCRdb's version contains in-frame clones alone and is incomplete. The data show roughly 330,000 clones, 67% seen once. Study conclusions and caveats: A rise in clonality was seen at ibrutinib response, and a fall back toward baseline was seen at progression. For progressing versus sustained-remission patients, sampling times were not the same. Clonality measured at baseline exceeded age-matched healthy donors, tracking circulating CD8+ T-cell counts.

The rearrangement uses TRBV28 and TRBJ2-7; no clear D. Here the sequenced sample was PBMCs, taken after 36 months of ibrutinib treatment. The TCR originated in a human donor with chronic lymphocytic leukemia. In DNA, the CDR3 is TGTGCCAGCTGTGAGTCCAACTGGCAGTACTTC. Protein: CASCESNWQYF.